This TCR beta chain was observed in a study of cytomegalovirus exposure and HLA in healthy donors. The CDR3 has 19 amino acids. Study-level points and caveats: Sequencing had likely introduced a cluster of highly shared sequence variants as an artifact.

This PCR relied on a set of 60 Vbeta primers and 13 Jbeta primers. Measured with immunoSEQ multiplex PCR; TCRdb has only the in-frame clones, and not every one. The sample has about 190,000 clones, around 80% seen once. About this clone itself: Its antigen is currently unknown.

This chain uses TRBV21-1 with TRBJ1-4; the D call of TRBD1 is as the table states it, not checked on the DNA. TRBV21-1 corresponds to a pseudogene. This TCR came from a boy aged 2 to 10 in good health and CMV-seronegative. The sample was PBMCs. CDR3 in amino acids: CASSKGGTGETLRTEKLFF. CDR3 nucleotides: TGTGCCAGCAGCAAAGGAGGGACAGGGGAGACCCTAAGGACGGAAAAACTGTTTTTT.